Listed below are T cell receptor beta chains from one sample, sequenced in a study of cytomegalovirus exposure and HLA in healthy donors. Some clones are missing from TCRdb's copy, which holds only in-frame ones; the method was immunoSEQ multiplex PCR. The specimen's table records 70,000 to 90,000 clones. The sequenced sample was PBMCs. The source is a man aged 18 to 29 in good health and CMV-seropositive. Each CDR3 is given with its conserved first and last residue. A D gene is named only where the DNA matches it firmly.

v_call	d_call	j_call	cdr3_aa	cdr3_nt
TRBV4-2	-	TRBJ2-3	CASRSGAGDTDTQYF	TGTGCCAGCAGATCGGGTGCAGGGGACACAGATACGCAGTATTTT
TRBV7-8	-	TRBJ1-5	CASSLVGEDQPQHF	TGTGCCAGCAGCTTAGTGGGGGAGGATCAGCCCCAGCATTTT
TRBV21-1	-	TRBJ2-7	CASSPLAGSPYEQYF	TGTGCCAGCAGCCCCCTAGCGGGGTCCCCCTACGAGCAGTACTTC
TRBV6-5	TRBD1	TRBJ2-7	CASSWDRLSYEQYF	TGTGCCAGCAGTTGGGACAGGCTATCCTACGAGCAGTACTTC
TRBV28	TRBD1	TRBJ1-1	CASSLTPGGENTEAFF	TGTGCCAGCAGTCTCACCCCAGGGGGCGAGAACACTGAAGCTTTCTTT
TRBV15	-	TRBJ1-5	CATSRPYSNQPQHF	TGTGCCACCAGCAGACCTTATAGCAATCAGCCCCAGCATTTT
TRBV5-1	-	TRBJ1-4	CASSLEGRVEEKLFF	TGCGCCAGCAGCTTGGAAGGCAGGGTAGAAGAAAAACTGTTTTTT
TRBV5-6	-	TRBJ1-5	CASSLQGGQPQHF	TGTGCCAGCAGCTTACAGGGTGGACAGCCCCAGCATTTT
TRBV11-2	TRBD1	TRBJ2-1	CASSLVADRVHNEQFF	TGTGCCAGCAGCTTAGTCGCGGACAGGGTCCACAATGAGCAGTTCTTC
TRBV9	-	TRBJ1-3	CASTTSGQGNTIYF	TGTGCCAGCACGACATCTGGACAGGGAAACACCATATATTTT
TRBV9	-	TRBJ2-1	CASSVDGYNEQFF	TGTGCCAGCAGCGTAGACGGTTACAATGAGCAGTTCTTC
TRBV7-9	-	TRBJ1-1	CASSSSGGWATEAFF	TGTGCCAGCAGCTCTTCGGGAGGGTGGGCCACTGAAGCTTTCTTT
TRBV2	TRBD1	TRBJ2-7	CASSVDRVYEQYF	TGTGCCAGCAGTGTGGACAGGGTCTACGAGCAGTACTTC
TRBV15	TRBD2	TRBJ2-1	CATSRVRSLAGGLSYNEQFF	TGTGCCACCAGCAGAGTTAGGTCCCTAGCGGGAGGGCTATCCTACAATGAGCAGTTCTTC
TRBV7-9	TRBD1	TRBJ1-1	CASRTGWDTEAFF	TGTGCCAGCAGGACAGGGTGGGACACTGAAGCTTTCTTT
TRBV5-4	TRBD1	TRBJ1-6	CASSWDRDNSPLHF	TGTGCCAGCAGCTGGGACAGGGATAATTCACCCCTCCACTTT
TRBV11-1	-	TRBJ2-1	CASSLFRGNEQFF	TGTGCCAGCAGCTTATTTAGGGGCAATGAGCAGTTCTTC
TRBV2	-	TRBJ2-5	CASSLIVLYQETQYF	TGTGCCAGCAGCCTTATTGTACTCTACCAAGAGACCCAGTACTTC
TRBV25-1	-	TRBJ2-7	CASSEFRGGEYEQYF	TGTGCCAGCAGTGAATTTAGGGGGGGGGAGTACGAGCAGTACTTC
TRBV9	-	TRBJ2-7	CASSPRGRPYAYEQYF	TGTGCCAGCAGCCCCCGCGGTAGACCTTATGCCTACGAGCAGTACTTC
TRBV27	TRBD1	TRBJ2-2	CASAFRDSSSGELFF	TGTGCCAGCGCCTTCCGGGACAGTTCGTCCGGGGAGCTGTTTTTT
TRBV4-2	-	TRBJ1-2	CASSQEVGQGLEEGYTF	TGTGCCAGCAGCCAAGAGGTGGGGCAGGGGCTGGAGGAAGGCTACACCTTC
TRBV5-1	TRBD1	TRBJ1-2	CASSLTGGGNYGYTF	TGCGCCAGCAGCTTGACAGGGGGCGGAAACTATGGCTACACCTTC
TRBV27	-	TRBJ1-4	CASSLFRREKLFF	TGTGCCAGCAGTTTATTCCGGCGGGAAAAACTGTTTTTT
TRBV7-9	-	TRBJ2-5	CASSLARTATQETQYF	TGTGCCAGCAGCTTAGCTAGGACAGCTACTCAAGAGACCCAGTACTTC
TRBV28	-	TRBJ2-7	CASSALSGLVYEQYF	TGTGCCAGCAGTGCTCTCAGTGGGCTTGTCTACGAGCAGTACTTC
TRBV5-1	-	TRBJ1-2	CASSFARASYTF	TGCGCCAGCAGCTTCGCGAGGGCGAGCTACACCTTC
TRBV4-1	-	TRBJ2-5	CASSQRGSQETQYF	TGCGCCAGCAGCCAAAGGGGGTCCCAAGAGACCCAGTACTTC
TRBV27	TRBD1	TRBJ1-2	CASSLFLPIRGTGGGYTF	TGTGCCAGCAGTTTATTCCTCCCGATCCGGGGGACAGGGGGAGGCTACACCTTC